This passage covers 24 T cell receptor beta chains from one sample sequenced in a study of blood T cell repertoires in COVID-19. Repertoires were generated with immunoSEQ multiplex PCR, while TCRdb's copy carries only in-frame clones and drops some. This sample has 190,000 or so clones; around 89% occur once, and the top ten carry approximately 0.64%. Sequencing was performed on peripheral blood. Receptor source: a man aged 45 to 65 with acute or convalescent COVID-19.

The CDR3 DNA reads as TGTGCCAGCAGCACAGGACAGGGCTACGGCTACACCTTC. It yields the protein CASSTGQGYGYTF. The V and J genes are TRBV5-8 and TRBJ1-2; 8 bases match TRBD1. After removal of 4 bases from V and 8 bases from J, the junction contained 7 bases not matched to a gene. The CDR3 extends over 13 amino acids. Germline CDR1 and CDR2: SGHTS and YDEGEE.

The chain couples TRBV19 to TRBJ1-3, with 9 nucleotides matching TRBD1. Germline CDR1 LNHDA, CDR2 SQIVND (reference sequence). This CDR3 is 15 amino acids long. Germline trimming cut 7 bases from V and 6 bases from J; bases unmatched to any gene: 10. This chain's CDR3 is CASKAGQGTSNTIYF. CDR3 DNA: TGTGCCAGTAAAGCCGGACAGGGGACTTCAAACACCATATATTTT.

The chain has TRBV2 and TRBJ1-6, with D hard to call. This CDR3 region has 12 residues. Trimming cost V 7 bases and J 7 bases, with 8 bases left between them. CDR1 is SNHLY and CDR2 is FYNNEI in the germline V gene. The CDR3 loop reads CASIQSNSPLHF. The DNA for the CDR3 is TGTGCCAGCATACAGTCCAATTCACCCCTCCACTTT.

The V gene is TRBV24-1, the J gene TRBJ2-1; 10 bases match TRBD1. The CDR3 sequence is 16 residues long. After removal of 4 bases from V and 3 bases from J, the junction contained 5 bases not matched to a gene. The germline gives CDR1 KGHDR, CDR2 SFDVKD. The CDR3 loop reads CATSETGTGDYNEQFF. CDR3 DNA: TGTGCCACCAGTGAGACCGGGACAGGGGACTACAATGAGCAGTTCTTC.

The chain couples TRBV5-4 to TRBJ2-5; TRBD1 might be the D (6 bases). Germline-derived CDR1 and CDR2 are SGHNT and YYREEE (reference sequence). This CDR3 is 13 amino acids long. Deletions cut 4 bases from V and 5 bases from J, with 12 bases between. CDR3 loop: CASSGGQPETQYF. Written as DNA, the CDR3 is TGTGCCAGCAGCGGAGGACAGCCGGAGACCCAGTACTTC. Complete variable domain (other parts from reference TRBV5-4 and TRBJ2-5): ETGVTQSPTHLIKTRGQQVTLRCSSQSGHNTVSWYQQALGQGPQFIFQYYREEENGRGNFPPRFSGLQFPNYSSELNVNALELDDSALYLCASSGGQPETQYFGPGTRLLVL.

The J gene is TRBJ1-3, the V gene TRBV10-2, with TRBD1 matching over 7 bases. The V gene end was trimmed by 6 bases and the J gene end by 0 bases; junction bases not matched to a gene: 8. Germline V gene lookup returns CDR1 WSHSY and CDR2 SAAADI. The CDR3 totals 16 residues. The CDR3 spells CASSLLDRLSGNTIYF. The CDR3, as DNA: TGCGCCAGCAGCCTCTTGGACAGGCTCTCTGGAAACACCATATATTTT.

CDR3 residues: CASSRQINEKLFF. The CDR3 nucleotides are TGTGCCAGTAGTCGCCAGATTAATGAAAAACTGTTTTTT. This chain connects TRBV19 to TRBJ1-4; D is ambiguous. Germline assignment: CDR1 LNHDA and CDR2 SQIVND (reference sequence). V was trimmed by 5 bases and J by 4 bases, leaving 8 bases between them. This CDR3 contains 13 residues.

The chain is built from TRBV28 and TRBJ1-1, with 11 bases aligning to TRBD1. J lost 6 bases, V lost 5 bases, and 20 bases had no gene match. The CDR3 runs to 19 residues. Germline V lookup: CDR1 MDHEN, CDR2 SYDVKM. CDR3 nucleotides: TGTGCCAGCAGTCCCCTGGACAGGGGGCGAGTATTGATGGGCGCTGAAGCTTTCTTT. Translation gives CASSPLDRGRVLMGAEAFF. Full variable domain (rest looked up from reference TRBV28 and TRBJ1-1): DVKVTQSSRYLVKRTGEKVFLECVQDMDHENMFWYRQDPGLGLRLIYFSYDVKMKEKGDIPEGYSVSREKKERFSLILESASTNQTSMYLCASSPLDRGRVLMGAEAFFGQGTRLTVV.

The rearrangement joins TRBV5-1 to TRBJ1-1; unclear D gene. The V gene lost 0 bases and the J gene lost 1 base, with 10 bases spanning the gap. Germline V gene data show CDR1 as SGHRS and CDR2 as YFSETQ. There are 15 residues in the CDR3. The CDR3 nucleotides read TGCGCCAGCAGCTTGGCCGAGGGATCGAACACTGAAGCTTTCTTT. Translated: CASSLAEGSNTEAFF.

In its sample, this clone was seen a few times. The chain joins TRBV7-2 to TRBJ2-7, with 10 bases aligning to TRBD2. Germline lookup yields CDR1 SGHTA and CDR2 FQGNSA. CDR3 length: 14 residues. Trimming at V came to 4 bases and at J to 6 bases, leaving 6 bases not matched to a gene. The CDR3 region is CASSSSGRAGEQYF. The DNA for the CDR3 is TGTGCCAGCAGCTCCAGCGGGAGGGCGGGCGAGCAGTACTTC.

This clone has just one count. J is TRBJ1-4 and V is TRBV6-5; 8 nucleotides align to TRBD1. The V segment lost 0 bases and the J segment 7 bases; nucleotides outside the gene matches: 7. In germline, CDR1 is MNHEY, CDR2 SVGAGI. There are 16 residues in the CDR3. The CDR3 spells CASSYSTGTGREKLFF. In nucleotides, the CDR3 is TGTGCCAGCAGTTACTCGACCGGGACAGGACGTGAAAAACTGTTTTTT.

This chain joins TRBV9 and TRBJ2-3; no reliable D call. This CDR3 has 14 residues. Trimming removed 0 bases from V and 0 bases from J, with 5 bases in between. The germline V gene has CDR1 SGDLS and CDR2 YYNGEE. In DNA form, the CDR3 reads TGTGCCAGCAGCGTAGGCCTAAGCACAGATACGCAGTATTTT. Encoded protein: CASSVGLSTDTQYF.

The chain employs TRBV15 and TRBJ1-3, with TRBD1 as a possible D gene (5 bases). The CDR3 runs 17 residues. V shed 0 bases and J shed 0 bases, with 12 bases lying between them. From germline, CDR1 is LNHNV and CDR2 YYDKDF (reference sequence). The CDR3 spells CATSRDWGPSSGNTIYF. The DNA of the CDR3 is TGTGCCACCAGCAGAGACTGGGGCCCGTCCTCTGGAAACACCATATATTTT.

The CDR3 coding sequence is TGTGCCAGCAGCAGCACACAGGGAAGCTATGGCTACACCTTC. It yields the protein CASSSTQGSYGYTF. This rearrangement joins TRBV21-1 to TRBJ1-2; the table's D call, TRBD1, has no DNA check behind it. TRBV21-1 is a documented pseudogene. This CDR3 is built from 14 residues.

This sequence joins TRBV28 and TRBJ1-5, with no clear D. V dropped 0 bases and J dropped 0 bases, with 6 bases sitting between them. The CDR3 runs to 15 residues. Germline lookup yields CDR1 MDHEN and CDR2 SYDVKM. CDR3 in amino acids: CASSLWSDSNQPQHF. CDR3 coding DNA: TGTGCCAGCAGTTTATGGTCAGATAGCAATCAGCCCCAGCATTTT. The full variable domain, in which reference TRBV28 and TRBJ1-5 provide the parts outside the CDR3, is DVKVTQSSRYLVKRTGEKVFLECVQDMDHENMFWYRQDPGLGLRLIYFSYDVKMKEKGDIPEGYSVSREKKERFSLILESASTNQTSMYLCASSLWSDSNQPQHFGDGTRLSIL.

The count of this clone is one. The J gene is TRBJ2-7, the V gene TRBV5-1, with TRBD1 matching over 9 bases. The CDR3 contains 14 residues. Germline V gene lookup returns CDR1 SGHRS and CDR2 YFSETQ. J lost 6 bases, V lost 1 base, and 5 bases had no gene match. CDR3 nucleotide sequence: TGCGCCAGCAGCTTGCCGGGACAGGGATCCGAGCAGTACTTC. Translating it yields CASSLPGQGSEQYF.

The V gene is TRBV9, the J gene TRBJ1-1, with D possibly matching TRBD1 (6 bases). The germline V gene encodes CDR1 SGDLS and CDR2 YYNGEE. The CDR3 spans 15 residues. V was pared by 4 bases and J by 3 bases, with 16 bases between. The CDR3 DNA is TGTGCCAGCAGCACTCAACAGGGTCGAGACACTGAAGCTTTCTTT. This translates into CASSTQQGRDTEAFF.

The chain carries TRBV18 and TRBJ1-2; 7 nucleotides match TRBD1. The germline V gene encodes CDR1 KGHSH and CDR2 LQKENI. There are 14 residues in the CDR3. Trimming cost V 3 bases and J 4 bases; bases outside gene matches: 5. The CDR3 region is CASSPTGQFYGYTF. The CDR3 nucleotides are TGTGCCAGCTCACCCACGGGACAGTTCTATGGCTACACCTTC.

This sequence joins TRBV7-3 and TRBJ2-1, with TRBD2 matching over 14 bases. Per germline, CDR1 SGHTA and CDR2 FQGTGA. The length of the CDR3 is 15 residues. J was trimmed by 7 bases and V by 4 bases; bases with no gene match: 3. CDR3 bases: TGTGCCAGCAGCTCGACTAGCGGGAGGGGGAATGAGCAGTTCTTC. Its translation: CASSSTSGRGNEQFF.

The chain links TRBV6-5 to TRBJ1-1; D is perhaps TRBD1 (6 bases). CDR1 is MNHEY and CDR2 is SVGAGI in the germline V gene. V was cut by 5 bases and J by 5 bases, with 15 bases left in between. The CDR3 consists of 14 residues. CDR3 amino acids: CASSTTTGWTEAFF. The DNA for the CDR3 is TGTGCCAGCAGTACGACCACAGGGTGGACTGAAGCTTTCTTT.

This chain uses TRBV7-9 with TRBJ2-5; D call uncertain. Trimming left V 5 bases short and J 0 bases short, with 13 bases between. The CDR3 is 15 amino acids. CDR1 and CDR2 (germline): SEHNR, FQNEAQ (reference sequence). In DNA, the CDR3 is TGTGCCAGCAGCCCCAGGAACTCGCACCAAGAGACCCAGTACTTC. Amino acids: CASSPRNSHQETQYF. The variable domain in full, completed from reference TRBV7-9 and TRBJ2-5, reads DTGVSQNPRHKITKRGQNVTFRCDPISEHNRLYWYRQTLGQGPEFLTYFQNEAQLEKSRLLSDRFSAERPKGSFSTLEIQRTEQGDSAMYLCASSPRNSHQETQYFGPGTRLLVL.

The chain's CDR3 is CASSVLRGEGGYTF. CDR3 bases: TGTGCCAGCAGCGTACTCCGGGGGGAGGGCGGCTACACCTTC. The V gene is TRBV7-6, the J gene TRBJ1-2, with TRBD1 as a possible D gene (5 bases). The CDR3 totals 14 residues. V lost 5 bases and J 8 bases, leaving 18 bases between the germline ends. Germline-derived CDR1 and CDR2 are SGHVS and FNYEAQ.

This sequence joins TRBV30 and TRBJ2-1, with D maybe TRBD2 (5 bases). Between the trimmed V and J ends, which lost 3 bases and 1 base, there was a span of 16 bases. Germline V gene sequence: CDR1 GTSNPN, CDR2 SVGIG (reference sequence). CDR3 length: 16 amino acids. CDR3 sequence (DNA): TGTGCCTGGAGAACCCTCGGCGGGTCATCCTACAATGAGCAGTTCTTC. Protein: CAWRTLGGSSYNEQFF.

This rearrangement joins TRBV2 to TRBJ2-1; 15 positions match TRBD2. Per the germline V gene, CDR1 is SNHLY and CDR2 is FYNNEI. The CDR3 length is 15 residues. J was trimmed by 7 bases and V by 3 bases; bases with no gene match: 1. The CDR3 reads CASSEGLAGGNEQFF. The CDR3 region has the DNA TGTGCCAGCAGTGAGGGACTAGCGGGGGGTAATGAGCAGTTCTTC.